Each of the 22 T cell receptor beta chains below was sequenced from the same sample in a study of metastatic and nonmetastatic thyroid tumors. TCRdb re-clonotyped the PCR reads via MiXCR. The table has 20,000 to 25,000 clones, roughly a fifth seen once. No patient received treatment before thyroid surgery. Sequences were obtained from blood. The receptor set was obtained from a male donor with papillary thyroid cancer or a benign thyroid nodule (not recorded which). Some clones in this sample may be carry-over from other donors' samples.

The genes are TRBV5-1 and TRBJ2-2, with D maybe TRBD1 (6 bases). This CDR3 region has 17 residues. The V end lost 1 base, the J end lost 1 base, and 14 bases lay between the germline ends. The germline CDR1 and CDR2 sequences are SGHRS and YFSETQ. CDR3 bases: TGCGCCAGCAGCTTGAGGACAGAATTTGGGAACACCGGGGAGCTGTTTTTT. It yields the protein CASSLRTEFGNTGELFF.

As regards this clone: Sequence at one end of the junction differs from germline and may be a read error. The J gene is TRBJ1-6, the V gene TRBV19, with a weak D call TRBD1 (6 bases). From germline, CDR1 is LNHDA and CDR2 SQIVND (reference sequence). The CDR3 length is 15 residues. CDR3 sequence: CASSKTWDNNSPLNF. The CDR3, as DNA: TGTGCCAGTAGTAAAACCTGGGACAATAATTCACCCCTCAACTTT.

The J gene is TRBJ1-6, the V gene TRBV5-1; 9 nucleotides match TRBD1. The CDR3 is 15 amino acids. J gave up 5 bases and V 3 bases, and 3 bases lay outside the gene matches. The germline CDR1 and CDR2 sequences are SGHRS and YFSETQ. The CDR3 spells CASSYGTGNNSPLHF. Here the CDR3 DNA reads TGCGCCAGCAGCTATGGGACAGGGAATAATTCACCCCTCCACTTT. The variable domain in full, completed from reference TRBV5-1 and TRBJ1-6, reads KAGVTQTPRYLIKTRGQQVTLSCSPISGHRSVSWYQQTPGQGLQFLFEYFSETQRNKGNFPGRFSGRQFSNSRSEMNVSTLELGDSALYLCASSYGTGNNSPLHFGNGTRLTVT.

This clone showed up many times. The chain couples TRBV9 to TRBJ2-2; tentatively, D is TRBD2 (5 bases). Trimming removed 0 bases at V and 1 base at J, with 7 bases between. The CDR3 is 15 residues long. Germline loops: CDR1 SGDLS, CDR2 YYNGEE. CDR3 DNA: TGTGCCAGCAGCGTAGGCGGGTTGAACACCGGGGAGCTGTTTTTT. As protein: CASSVGGLNTGELFF. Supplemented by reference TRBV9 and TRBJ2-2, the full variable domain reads DSGVTQTPKHLITATGQRVTLRCSPRSGDLSVYWYQQSLDQGLQFLIQYYNGEERAKGNILERFSAQQFPDLHSELNLSSLELGDSALYFCASSVGGLNTGELFFGEGSRLTVL.

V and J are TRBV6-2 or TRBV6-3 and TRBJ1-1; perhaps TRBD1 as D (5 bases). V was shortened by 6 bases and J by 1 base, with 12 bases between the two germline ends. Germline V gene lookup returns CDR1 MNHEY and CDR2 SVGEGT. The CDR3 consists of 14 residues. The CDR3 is CASRRQSTNTEAFF. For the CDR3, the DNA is TGTGCCAGCAGGCGACAGAGCACGAACACTGAAGCTTTCTTT.

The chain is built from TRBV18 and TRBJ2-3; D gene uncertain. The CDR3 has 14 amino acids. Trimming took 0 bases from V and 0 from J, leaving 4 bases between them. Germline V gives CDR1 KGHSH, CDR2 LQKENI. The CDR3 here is CASSPPSSTDTQYF. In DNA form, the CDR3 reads TGTGCCAGCTCACCACCAAGTAGCACAGATACGCAGTATTTT.

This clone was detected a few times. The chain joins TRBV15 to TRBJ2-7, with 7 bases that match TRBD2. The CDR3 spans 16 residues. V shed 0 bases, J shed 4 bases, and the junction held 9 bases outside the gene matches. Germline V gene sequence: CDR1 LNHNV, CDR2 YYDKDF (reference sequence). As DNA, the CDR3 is TGTGCCACCAGCAGAGATCGGGCAGGGAGGGAGTACGAGCAGTACTTC. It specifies CATSRDRAGREYEQYF.

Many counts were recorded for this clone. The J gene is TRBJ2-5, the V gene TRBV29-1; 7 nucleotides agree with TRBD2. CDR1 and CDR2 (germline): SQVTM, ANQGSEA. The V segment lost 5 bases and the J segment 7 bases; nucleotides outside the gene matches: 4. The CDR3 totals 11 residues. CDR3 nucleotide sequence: TGCAGCGTTTTAGCGGGTTGGACCCAGTACTTC. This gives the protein CSVLAGWTQYF.

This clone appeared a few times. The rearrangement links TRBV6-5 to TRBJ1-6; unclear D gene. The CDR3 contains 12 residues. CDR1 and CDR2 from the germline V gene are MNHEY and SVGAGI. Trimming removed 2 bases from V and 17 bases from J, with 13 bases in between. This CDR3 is CASSYLRGAIHF. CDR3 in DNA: TGTGCCAGCAGTTACCTCCGCGGTGCCATCCACTTT.

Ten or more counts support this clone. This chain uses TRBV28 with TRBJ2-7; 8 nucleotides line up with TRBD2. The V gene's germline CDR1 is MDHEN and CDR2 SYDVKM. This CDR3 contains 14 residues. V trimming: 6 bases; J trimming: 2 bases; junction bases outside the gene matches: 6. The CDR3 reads CASRLSGIPYEQYF. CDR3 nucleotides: TGTGCCAGCAGACTTAGCGGGATCCCCTACGAGCAGTACTTC.

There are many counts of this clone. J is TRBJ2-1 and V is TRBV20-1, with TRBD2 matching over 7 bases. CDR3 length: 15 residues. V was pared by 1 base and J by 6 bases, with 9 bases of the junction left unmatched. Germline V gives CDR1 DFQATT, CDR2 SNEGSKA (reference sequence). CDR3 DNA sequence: TGCAGTGCTAGAGTCGCGGGAGCTTCTGTCAATGAGCAGTTCTTC. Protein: CSARVAGASVNEQFF.

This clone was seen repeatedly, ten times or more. The CDR3 sequence: CASSLPGRAEGETQYF. In nucleotides, the CDR3 is TGTGCCAGTAGTCTACCGGGTCGGGCCGAGGGAGAGACCCAGTACTTC. This chain joins TRBV19 and TRBJ2-5; maybe TRBD2 (5 bases). This CDR3 region has 16 residues. Trimming stripped 5 bases from V and 4 bases from J, with 20 bases between. CDR1 is LNHDA and CDR2 is SQIVND in the germline V gene (reference sequence).

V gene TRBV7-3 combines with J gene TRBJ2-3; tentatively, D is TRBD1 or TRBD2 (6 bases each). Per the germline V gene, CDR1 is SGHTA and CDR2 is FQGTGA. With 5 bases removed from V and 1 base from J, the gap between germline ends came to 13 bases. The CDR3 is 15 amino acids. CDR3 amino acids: CASSPLGGRTDTQYF. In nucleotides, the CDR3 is TGTGCCAGCAGCCCCTTAGGGGGGCGCACAGATACGCAGTATTTT. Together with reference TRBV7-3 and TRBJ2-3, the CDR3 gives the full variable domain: GAGVSQTPSNKVTEKGKYVELRCDPISGHTALYWYRQSLGQGPEFLIYFQGTGAADDSGLPNDRFFAVRPEGSVSTLKIQRTERGDSAVYLCASSPLGGRTDTQYFGPGTRLTVL.

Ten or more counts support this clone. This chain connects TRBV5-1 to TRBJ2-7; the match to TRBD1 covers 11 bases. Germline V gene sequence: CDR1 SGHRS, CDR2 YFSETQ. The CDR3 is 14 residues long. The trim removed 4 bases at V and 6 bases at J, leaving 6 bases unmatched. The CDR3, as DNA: TGCGCCAGCAGCCCGGGACAGGGGGTTATCGAGCAGTACTTC. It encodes CASSPGQGVIEQYF.

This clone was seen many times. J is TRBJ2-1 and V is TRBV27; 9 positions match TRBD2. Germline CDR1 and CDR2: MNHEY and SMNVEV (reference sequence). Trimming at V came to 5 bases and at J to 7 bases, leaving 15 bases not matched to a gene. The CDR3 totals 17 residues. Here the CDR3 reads CASSQTDLAGVGNEQFF. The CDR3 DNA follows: TGTGCCAGCAGTCAGACCGATTTAGCGGGAGTGGGTAATGAGCAGTTCTTC.

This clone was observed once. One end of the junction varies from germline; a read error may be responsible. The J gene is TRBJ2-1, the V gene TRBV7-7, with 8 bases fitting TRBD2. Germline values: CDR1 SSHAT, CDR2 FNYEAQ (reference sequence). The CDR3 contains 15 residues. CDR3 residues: CASSPSGTSGREQFF. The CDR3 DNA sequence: TGTGCTAGCAGCCCCTCCGGGACTAGTGGGCGGGAGCAGTTCTTC.

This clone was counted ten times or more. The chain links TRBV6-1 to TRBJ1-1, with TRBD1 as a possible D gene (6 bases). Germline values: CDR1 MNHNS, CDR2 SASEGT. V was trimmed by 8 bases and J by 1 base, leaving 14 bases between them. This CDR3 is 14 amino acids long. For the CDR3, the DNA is TGTGCCAGCTTCACCGGGACACCGAACACTGAAGCTTTCTTT. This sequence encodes CASFTGTPNTEAFF.

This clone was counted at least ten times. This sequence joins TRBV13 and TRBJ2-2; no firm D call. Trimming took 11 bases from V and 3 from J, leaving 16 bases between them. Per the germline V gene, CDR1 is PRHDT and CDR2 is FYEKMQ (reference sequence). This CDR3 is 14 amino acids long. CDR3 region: CAAQERLDTGELFF. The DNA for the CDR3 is TGTGCCGCCCAGGAGAGGTTGGACACCGGGGAGCTGTTTTTT.

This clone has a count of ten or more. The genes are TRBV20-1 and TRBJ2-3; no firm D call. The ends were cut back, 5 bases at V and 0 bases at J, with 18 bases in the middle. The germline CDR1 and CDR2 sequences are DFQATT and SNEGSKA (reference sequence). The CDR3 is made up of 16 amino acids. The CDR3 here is CSAPRIESSSTDTQYF. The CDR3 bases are TGCAGTGCTCCCCGAATCGAGTCCTCTAGCACAGATACGCAGTATTTT.

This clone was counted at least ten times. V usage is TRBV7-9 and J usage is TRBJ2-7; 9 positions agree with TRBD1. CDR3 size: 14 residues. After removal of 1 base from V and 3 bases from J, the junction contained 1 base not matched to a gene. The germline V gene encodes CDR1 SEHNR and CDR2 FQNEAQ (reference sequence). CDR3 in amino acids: CASSLDRGHYEQYF. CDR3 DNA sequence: TGTGCCAGCAGCTTAGACAGGGGGCACTACGAGCAGTACTTC.

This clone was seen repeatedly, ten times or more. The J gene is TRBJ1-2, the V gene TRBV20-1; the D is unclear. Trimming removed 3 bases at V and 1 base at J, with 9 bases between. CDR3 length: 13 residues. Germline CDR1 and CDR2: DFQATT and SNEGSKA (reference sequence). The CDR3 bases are TGCAGTGCTAGGTATCACAGTAACTATGGCTACACCTTC. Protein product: CSARYHSNYGYTF.

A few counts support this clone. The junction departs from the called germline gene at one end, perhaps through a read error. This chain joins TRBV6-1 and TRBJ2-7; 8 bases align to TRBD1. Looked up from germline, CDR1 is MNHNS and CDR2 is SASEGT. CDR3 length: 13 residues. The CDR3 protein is CASSGDRSYEQYF. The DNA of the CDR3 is TGTGCCAGCAGTGGGGACAGGTCGTACGAGCAGTATTTC.